This is a list of T cell receptor beta chains from one sample in a study of early T cells in non-severe SARS-CoV-2 infection. One entry per CDR3 protein results from TCRdb running MiXCR on the 5' RACE reads. This table has fewer than 80,000 distinct CDR3 sequences, roughly 4.9% appearing once. The specimen comprised whole blood, sampled at baseline. The receptors were gathered from an adult who was a healthcare worker with PCR-confirmed SARS-CoV-2 infection or an uninfected control (not recorded which). The donor label of this sample is uncertain. Both conserved end residues are part of each CDR3. Clone size is stated in some rows and not others, as once, few, many or a class when expanded.

v_call	clone_size	j_call	cdr3_aa
TRBV7-9	many	TRBJ1-4	CASSLGVDGDVSEKLFF
TRBV5-6	.	TRBJ2-3	CASSRGGWADTQYF
TRBV5-6	many	TRBJ2-7	CASSPLRDLSSYEQYF
TRBV5-1	few	TRBJ1-4	CASTPDRGREKLFF
TRBV11-2	many	TRBJ2-5	CASSYQSGAGGETQYF
TRBV5-1	.	TRBJ2-5	CASSLGPSGGAFQETQYF
TRBV20-1	many	TRBJ2-7	CSALVPAGYEQYF
TRBV10-3	.	TRBJ1-1	CAIKARGDTEAFF
TRBV10-1	few	TRBJ2-7	CASSPGENEQYF
TRBV9	.	TRBJ2-1	CASSVRNEQFF
TRBV19	many	TRBJ2-1	CASSIGPASYNEQFF
TRBV29-1	.	TRBJ2-2	CSAARGWGGELFF
TRBV6-5	few	TRBJ2-7	CASGSQGSLYEQYF
TRBV7-9	many	TRBJ1-3	CASSLANGNTIYF
TRBV29-1	few	TRBJ1-3	CSAGQGTGGNTIYF
TRBV5-1	many	TRBJ2-5	CASSLVGGSGLGETQYF
TRBV20-1	many	TRBJ2-1	CSARDSGRSSYNEQFF
TRBV19	.	TRBJ2-2	CAGRQGLNTGELFF
TRBV5-5	many	TRBJ1-2	CASSLGAGTNYGYTF
TRBV6-6	many	TRBJ1-2	CACGGTWNGYTF
TRBV15	.	TRBJ2-3	CATSRDLADTQYF
TRBV2	many	TRBJ2-1	CASSADRGEQFF
TRBV10-3	many	TRBJ2-1	CAISLLSDEQFF
TRBV5-1	many	TRBJ2-5	CASSQGALAEETQYF
TRBV12-3/TRBV12-4	many	TRBJ1-2	CASSFGGDYGYTF
TRBV20-1	many	TRBJ1-4	CSAITSGTADEQLFF
TRBV20-1	.	TRBJ2-2	CSATRGPTGELFF
TRBV6-1	few	TRBJ2-5	CASSVSGGARETQYF
TRBV13	many	TRBJ2-7	CASRPSVDRERSRSEQYF
TRBV7-9	.	TRBJ2-5	CASSPDSSSFQETQYF
TRBV10-3	many	TRBJ1-1	CAITNNDRVNTEAFF
TRBV20-1	many	TRBJ1-5	CSAQPGGSNQPQHF
TRBV5-1	few	TRBJ2-5	CASSYTSGQETQYF
TRBV9	many	TRBJ1-2	CASSVGGGDYGYTF
TRBV2	few	TRBJ2-7	CASSETRGPYEQYF
TRBV24-1	many	TRBJ1-1	CATSDSTEAFF
TRBV12-3/TRBV12-4	many	TRBJ1-4	CASSSAAGEEKLFF
TRBV4-2	many	TRBJ1-1	CASSQEWALETEAFF
TRBV7-9	many	TRBJ2-1	CASSRPTSGAYNEQFF
TRBV15	many	TRBJ2-1	CATSRQDRDEQFF
TRBV6-5	many	TRBJ2-7	CASTWDGEQYF
TRBV11-2	few	TRBJ1-3	CASSLGGDLGNTIYF
TRBV11-2	.	TRBJ1-1	CASSLRVGTEAFF
TRBV7-6	medium-sized	TRBJ2-3	CASSLDWGSTDTQYF
TRBV28	many	TRBJ1-1	CASSRQGESTEAFF
TRBV5-1	few	TRBJ2-1	CASTPWTGGPRNEQFF
TRBV6-2/TRBV6-3	few	TRBJ1-1	CASTSAPHTEAFF
TRBV20-1	.	TRBJ2-1	CSARGKRGAENEQFF
TRBV20-1	many	TRBJ2-5	CSANLGGQYRETQYF
TRBV10-3	many	TRBJ2-1	CAISESFVASGGVHEQFF
TRBV6-1	many	TRBJ2-3	CASEDRGSTDTQYF
TRBV11-2	many	TRBJ1-3	CASSLGGVGNTIYF
TRBV9	few	TRBJ1-1	CASSGLNTEAFF